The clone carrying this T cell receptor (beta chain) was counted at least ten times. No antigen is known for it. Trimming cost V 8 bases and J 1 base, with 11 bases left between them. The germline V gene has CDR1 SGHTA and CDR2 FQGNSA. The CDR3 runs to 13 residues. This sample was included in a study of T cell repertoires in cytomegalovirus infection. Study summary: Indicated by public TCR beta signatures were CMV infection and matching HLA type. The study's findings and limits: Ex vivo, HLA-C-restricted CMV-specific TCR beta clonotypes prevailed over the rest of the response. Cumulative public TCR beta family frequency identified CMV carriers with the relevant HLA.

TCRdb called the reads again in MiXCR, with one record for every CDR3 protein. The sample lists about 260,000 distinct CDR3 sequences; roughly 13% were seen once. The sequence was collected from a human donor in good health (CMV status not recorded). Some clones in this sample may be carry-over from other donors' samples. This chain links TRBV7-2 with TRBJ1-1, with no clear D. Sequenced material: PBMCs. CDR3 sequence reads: CASLRVANTEAFF. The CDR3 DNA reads TGTGCCAGCTTAAGGGTGGCGAACACTGAAGCTTTCTTT.